This TCR beta chain was captured by sequencing in a study of blood T cells in healthy people across ages. Overall study findings and caveats: Estimates drawn from one million T cells were deemed to understate diversity. More naive CD4+ cells and higher diversity marked long-lived donors relative to aged donors.

For the second PCR, which ran for roughly 7 to 11 cycles, a sample-barcoded 5' primer and a J-beta primer mix were used. Every single cDNA molecule received a tag from a template-switch adaptor with 12 random nucleotides. TCRdb reprocessed the 5' RACE reads via MiXCR and lists one record per CDR3 protein. The sample records hundreds of thousands of distinct CDR3 sequences, under 70% being singletons. This clonotype has just a few counts. The antigen is not known. Looked up from germline, CDR1 is MNHEY and CDR2 is SVGAGI. The ends were cut back, 5 bases at V and 7 bases at J, with 12 bases in the middle. This CDR3 contains 13 residues.

This sequence originates from a man aged 55 to 69 in good health. Sequencing was done on a sample of blood. The V gene is TRBV6-5, the J gene TRBJ2-1; possibly TRBD2 for D (5 bases). The CDR3 DNA sequence: TGTGCCAGCAGTCGAGGCTCGGGGAATGAGCAGTTCTTC. Its translation: CASSRGSGNEQFF.